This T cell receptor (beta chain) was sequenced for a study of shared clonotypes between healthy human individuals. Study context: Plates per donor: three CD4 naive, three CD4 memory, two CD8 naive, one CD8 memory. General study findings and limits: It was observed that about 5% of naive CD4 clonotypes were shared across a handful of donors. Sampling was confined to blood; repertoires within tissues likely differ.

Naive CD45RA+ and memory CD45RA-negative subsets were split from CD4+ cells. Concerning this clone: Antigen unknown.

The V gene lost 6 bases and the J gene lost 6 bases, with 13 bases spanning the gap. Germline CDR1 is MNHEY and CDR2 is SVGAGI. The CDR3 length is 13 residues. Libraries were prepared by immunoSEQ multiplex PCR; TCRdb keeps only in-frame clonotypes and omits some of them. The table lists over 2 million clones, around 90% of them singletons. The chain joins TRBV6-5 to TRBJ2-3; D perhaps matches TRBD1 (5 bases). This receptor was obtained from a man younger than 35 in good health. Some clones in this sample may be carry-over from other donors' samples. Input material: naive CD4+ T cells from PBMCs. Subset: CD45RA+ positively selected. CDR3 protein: CASRGRAADTQYF. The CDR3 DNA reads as TGTGCCAGCAGGGGGCGAGCTGCGGATACGCAGTATTTT.